This paragraph covers one TCR beta chain sequence. The antigen is not known. The sample is drawn from a study of PD-L1 blockade in urothelial cancer. Regarding the study as a whole: Below-median TCR clonality that was measured in pretreatment blood predicted better survival.

The V gene lost 0 bases and the J gene lost 6 bases, with 12 bases spanning the gap. Germline V lookup: CDR1 MGHRA, CDR2 YSYEKL. This CDR3 has 15 residues. As for time point: peripheral blood 6 weeks after treatment start. Sequencing was performed with immunoSEQ multiplex PCR; in TCRdb, only in-frame clones are kept and a portion is missing. The repertoire has about 120,000 clones, about 89% of them found once; the top ten carry 1.5% to 2%. The starting material was PBMCs, obtained around atezolizumab (anti-PD-L1) treatment. The TCR was taken from a man aged 60 to 75 with urothelial cancer. The J gene is TRBJ2-1, the V gene TRBV4-1; a possible D gene is TRBD1 (5 bases). This CDR3 reads CASSQEGLPGNEQFF. Written as DNA, the CDR3 is TGCGCCAGCAGCCAAGAGGGGCTACCGGGCAATGAGCAGTTCTTC.